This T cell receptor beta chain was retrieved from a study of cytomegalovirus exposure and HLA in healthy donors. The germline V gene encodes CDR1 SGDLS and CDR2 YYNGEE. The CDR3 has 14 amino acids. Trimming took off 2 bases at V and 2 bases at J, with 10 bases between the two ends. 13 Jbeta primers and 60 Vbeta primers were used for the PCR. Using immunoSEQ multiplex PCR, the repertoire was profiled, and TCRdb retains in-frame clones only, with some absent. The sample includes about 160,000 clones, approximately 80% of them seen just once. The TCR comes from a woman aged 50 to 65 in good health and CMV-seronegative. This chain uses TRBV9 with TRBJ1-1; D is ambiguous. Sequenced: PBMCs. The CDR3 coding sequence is TGTGCCAGCAGCGTGGCACAAGAAAACACTGAAGCTTTCTTT. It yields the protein CASSVAQENTEAFF.